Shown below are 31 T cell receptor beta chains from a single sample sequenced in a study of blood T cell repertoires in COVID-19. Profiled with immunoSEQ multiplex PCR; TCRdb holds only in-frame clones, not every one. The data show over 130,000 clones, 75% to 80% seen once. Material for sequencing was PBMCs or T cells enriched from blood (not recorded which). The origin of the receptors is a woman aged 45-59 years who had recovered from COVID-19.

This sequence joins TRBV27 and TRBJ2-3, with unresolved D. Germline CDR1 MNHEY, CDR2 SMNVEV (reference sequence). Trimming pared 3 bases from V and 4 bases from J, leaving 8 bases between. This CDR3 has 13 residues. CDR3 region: CASSFASADTQYF. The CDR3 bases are TGTGCCAGCAGTTTCGCTAGTGCAGATACGCAGTATTTT.

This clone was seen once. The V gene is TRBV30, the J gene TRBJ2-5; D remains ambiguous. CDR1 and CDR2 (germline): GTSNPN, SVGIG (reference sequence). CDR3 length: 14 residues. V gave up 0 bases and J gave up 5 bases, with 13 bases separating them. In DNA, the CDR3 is TGTGCCTGGAGTGTACTCGGGTTGGAGGAGACCCAGTACTTC. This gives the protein CAWSVLGLEETQYF. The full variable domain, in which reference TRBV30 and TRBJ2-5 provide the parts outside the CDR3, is SQTIHQWPATLVQPVGSPLSLECTVEGTSNPNLYWYRQAAGRGLQLLFYSVGIGQISSEVPQNLSASRPQDRQFILSSKKLLLSDSGFYLCAWSVLGLEETQYFGPGTRLLVL.

The CDR3: CASSYGGAGTDTQYF. The CDR3 region has the DNA TGTGCCAGCAGTTACGGTGGTGCGGGCACAGATACGCAGTATTTT. The chain carries TRBV6-5 and TRBJ2-3; D is unresolved. The CDR3 has 15 residues. CDR1 and CDR2 (germline): MNHEY, SVGAGI. The V end was cut by 2 bases, the J end by 1 base, with 10 bases between.

The CDR3 is CSASLGRETQYF. CDR3 coding DNA: TGCAGTGCTAGTTTGGGGCGCGAGACCCAGTACTTC. The chain is built from TRBV20-1 and TRBJ2-5; D is possibly TRBD1 (5 bases). The CDR3 sequence is 12 residues long. V lost 3 bases and J 5 bases, leaving 10 bases between the germline ends. Germline CDR1 is DFQATT and CDR2 is SNEGSKA (reference sequence).

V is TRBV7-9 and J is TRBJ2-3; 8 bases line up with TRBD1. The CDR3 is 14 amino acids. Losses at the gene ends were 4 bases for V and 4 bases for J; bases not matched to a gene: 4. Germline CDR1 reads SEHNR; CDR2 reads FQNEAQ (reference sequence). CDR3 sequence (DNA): TGTGCCAGCAGCTCCGACAGGGGCGCAGATACGCAGTATTTT. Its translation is CASSSDRGADTQYF. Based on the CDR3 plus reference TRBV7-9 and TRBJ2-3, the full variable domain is DTGVSQNPRHKITKRGQNVTFRCDPISEHNRLYWYRQTLGQGPEFLTYFQNEAQLEKSRLLSDRFSAERPKGSFSTLEIQRTEQGDSAMYLCASSSDRGADTQYFGPGTRLTVL.

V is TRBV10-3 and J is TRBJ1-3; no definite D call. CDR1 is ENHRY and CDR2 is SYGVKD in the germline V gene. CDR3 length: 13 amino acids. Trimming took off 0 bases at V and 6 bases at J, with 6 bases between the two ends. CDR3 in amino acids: CAISESSLNTIYF. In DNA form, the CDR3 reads TGTGCCATCAGTGAGTCATCTCTAAACACCATATATTTT.

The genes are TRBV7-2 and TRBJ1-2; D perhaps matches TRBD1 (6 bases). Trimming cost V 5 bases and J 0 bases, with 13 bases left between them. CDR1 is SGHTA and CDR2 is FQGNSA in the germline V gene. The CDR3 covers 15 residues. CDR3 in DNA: TGTGCCAGCAGCCCTCGGACAGCCTCTAACTATGGCTACACCTTC. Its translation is CASSPRTASNYGYTF.

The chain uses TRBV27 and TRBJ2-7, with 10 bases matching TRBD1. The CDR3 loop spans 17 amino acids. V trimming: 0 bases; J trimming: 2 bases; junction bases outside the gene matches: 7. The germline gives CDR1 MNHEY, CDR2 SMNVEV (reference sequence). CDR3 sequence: CASSLSVAGTGAYEQYF. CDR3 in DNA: TGTGCCAGCAGTTTATCGGTCGCCGGGACAGGGGCCTACGAGCAGTACTTC.

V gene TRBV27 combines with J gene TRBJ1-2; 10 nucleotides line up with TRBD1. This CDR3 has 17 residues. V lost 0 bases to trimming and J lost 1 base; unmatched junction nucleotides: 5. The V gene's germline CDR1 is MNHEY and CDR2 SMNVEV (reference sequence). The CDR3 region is CASSLSRQGAYNYGYTF. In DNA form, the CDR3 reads TGTGCCAGCAGTTTATCGAGACAGGGGGCATATAACTATGGCTACACCTTC.

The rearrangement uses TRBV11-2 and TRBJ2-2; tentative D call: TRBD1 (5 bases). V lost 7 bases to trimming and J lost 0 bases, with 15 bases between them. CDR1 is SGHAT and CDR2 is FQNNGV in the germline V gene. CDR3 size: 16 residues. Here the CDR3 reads CASTKGASSNTGELFF. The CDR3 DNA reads TGTGCCAGCACAAAAGGGGCCTCCTCGAACACCGGGGAGCTGTTTTTT. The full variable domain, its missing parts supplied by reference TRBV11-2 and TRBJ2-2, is EAGVAQSPRYKIIEKRQSVAFWCNPISGHATLYWYQQILGQGPKLLIQFQNNGVVDDSQLPKDRFSAERLKGVDSTLKIQPAKLEDSAVYLCASTKGASSNTGELFFGEGSRLTVL.

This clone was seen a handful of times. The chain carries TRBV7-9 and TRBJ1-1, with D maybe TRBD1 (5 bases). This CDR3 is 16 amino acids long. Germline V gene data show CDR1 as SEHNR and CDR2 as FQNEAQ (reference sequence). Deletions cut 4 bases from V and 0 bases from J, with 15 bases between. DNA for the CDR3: TGTGCCAGCAGCTCAACGTGGACACCTCTGAACACTGAAGCTTTCTTT. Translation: CASSSTWTPLNTEAFF.

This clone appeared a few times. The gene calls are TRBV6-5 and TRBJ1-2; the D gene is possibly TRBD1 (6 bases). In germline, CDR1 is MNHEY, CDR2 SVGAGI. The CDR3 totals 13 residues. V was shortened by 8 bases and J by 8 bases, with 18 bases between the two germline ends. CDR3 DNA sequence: TGTGCCAGCCTACCGGCGGGGGGCACGGGCTACACCTTC. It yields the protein CASLPAGGTGYTF.

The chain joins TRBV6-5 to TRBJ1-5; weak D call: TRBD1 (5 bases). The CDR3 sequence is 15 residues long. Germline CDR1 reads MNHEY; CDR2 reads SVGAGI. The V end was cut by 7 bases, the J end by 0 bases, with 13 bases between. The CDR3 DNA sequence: TGTGCCAGCATGGAGGGGAGTTATAGCAATCAGCCCCAGCATTTT. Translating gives CASMEGSYSNQPQHF.

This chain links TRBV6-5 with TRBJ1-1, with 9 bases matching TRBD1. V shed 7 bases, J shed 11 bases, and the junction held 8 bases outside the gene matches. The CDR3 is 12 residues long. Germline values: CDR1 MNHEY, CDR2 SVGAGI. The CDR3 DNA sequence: TGTGCCAGCAAACGGACAGGGGCGCTGGCTTTCTTT. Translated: CASKRTGALAFF.

CDR3 sequence: CSVDGTPFRGTEAFF. CDR3 sequence (DNA): TGCAGCGTTGACGGGACACCCTTCAGGGGCACTGAAGCTTTCTTT. The rearrangement joins TRBV29-1 to TRBJ1-1; TRBD1 might be the D (6 bases). This CDR3 has 15 amino acids. V was shortened by 3 bases and J by 4 bases, with 18 bases between the two germline ends. The germline V gene has CDR1 SQVTM and CDR2 ANQGSEA.

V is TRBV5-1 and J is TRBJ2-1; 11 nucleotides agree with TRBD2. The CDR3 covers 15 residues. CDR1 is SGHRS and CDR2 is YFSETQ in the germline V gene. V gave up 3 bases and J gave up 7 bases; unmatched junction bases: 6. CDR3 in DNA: TGCGCCAGCAGCTATAGCGGGGGGGCTCGAAATGAGCAGTTCTTC. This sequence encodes CASSYSGGARNEQFF.

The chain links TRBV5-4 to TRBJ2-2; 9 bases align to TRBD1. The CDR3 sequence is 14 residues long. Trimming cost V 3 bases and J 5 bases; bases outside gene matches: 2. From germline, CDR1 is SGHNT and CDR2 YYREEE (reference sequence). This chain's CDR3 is CASSWGTGTGELFF. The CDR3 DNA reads TGTGCCAGCAGCTGGGGGACAGGGACCGGGGAGCTGTTTTTT.

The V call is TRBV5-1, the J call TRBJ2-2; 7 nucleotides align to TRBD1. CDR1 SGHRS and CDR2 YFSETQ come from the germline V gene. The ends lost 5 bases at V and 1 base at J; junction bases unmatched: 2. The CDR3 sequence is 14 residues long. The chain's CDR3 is CASRGTENTGELFF. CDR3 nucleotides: TGCGCCAGCAGGGGGACAGAGAACACCGGGGAGCTGTTTTTT.

The CDR3: CATSGGGDSSYNEQFF. The CDR3 nucleotides are TGTGCCACCAGTGGAGGCGGGGATAGCTCCTACAATGAGCAGTTCTTC. The rearrangement uses TRBV24-1 and TRBJ2-1, with D possibly being TRBD2 (6 bases). With 5 bases removed from V and 0 bases from J, the gap between germline ends came to 13 bases. CDR1 and CDR2 from the germline V gene are KGHDR and SFDVKD. This CDR3 region has 16 residues.

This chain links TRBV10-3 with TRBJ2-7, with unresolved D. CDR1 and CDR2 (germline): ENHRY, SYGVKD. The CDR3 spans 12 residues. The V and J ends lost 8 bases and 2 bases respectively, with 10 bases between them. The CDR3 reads CAISVFAYEQYF. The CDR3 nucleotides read TGTGCCATCTCAGTGTTTGCCTACGAGCAGTACTTC.

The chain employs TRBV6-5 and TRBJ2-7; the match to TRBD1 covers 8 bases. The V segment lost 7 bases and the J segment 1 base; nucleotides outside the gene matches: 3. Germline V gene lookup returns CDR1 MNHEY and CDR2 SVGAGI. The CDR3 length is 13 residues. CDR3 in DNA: TGTGCCAGCACCCGACAGGGGTCCTACGAGCAGTACTTC. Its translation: CASTRQGSYEQYF.

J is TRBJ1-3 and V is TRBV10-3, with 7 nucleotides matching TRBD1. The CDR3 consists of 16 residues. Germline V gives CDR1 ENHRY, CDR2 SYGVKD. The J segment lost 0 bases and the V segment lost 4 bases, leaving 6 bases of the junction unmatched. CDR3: CAISARGQSSGNTIYF. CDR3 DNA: TGTGCCATCAGTGCCAGGGGACAGAGCTCTGGAAACACCATATATTTT.

CDR3 DNA sequence: TGCGCCAGCAGCCCTCGGCTATCCGTCGGGGAAAAACTGTTTTTT. Its protein is CASSPRLSVGEKLFF. The V and J genes are TRBV4-1 and TRBJ1-4; D gene ambiguous. Germline CDR1 and CDR2: MGHRA and YSYEKL. The CDR3 totals 15 residues. V was trimmed by 4 bases and J by 8 bases, leaving 17 bases between them.

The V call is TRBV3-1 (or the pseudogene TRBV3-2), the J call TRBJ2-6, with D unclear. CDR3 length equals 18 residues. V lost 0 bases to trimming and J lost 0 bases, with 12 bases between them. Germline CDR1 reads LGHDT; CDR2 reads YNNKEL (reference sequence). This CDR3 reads CASSQDGVPDSGANVLTF. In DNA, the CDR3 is TGTGCCAGCAGCCAAGACGGAGTACCCGACTCTGGGGCCAACGTCCTGACTTTC.

This CDR3 is CASSPGQRSDSNQPQHF. The CDR3 DNA sequence: TGTGCCAGCTCACCGGGGCAGAGGTCTGATAGCAATCAGCCCCAGCATTTT. V gene TRBV18 combines with J gene TRBJ1-5, with D perhaps matching TRBD1 (5 bases). The ends were cut back, 3 bases at V and 0 bases at J, with 15 bases in the middle. Germline V gene data show CDR1 as KGHSH and CDR2 as LQKENI. The CDR3 has 17 residues. The full variable domain, completed using reference TRBV18 and TRBJ1-5, is NAGVMQNPRHLVRRRGQEARLRCSPMKGHSHVYWYRQLPEEGLKFMVYLQKENIIDESGMPKERFSAEFPKEGPSILRIQQVVRGDSAAYFCASSPGQRSDSNQPQHFGDGTRLSIL.

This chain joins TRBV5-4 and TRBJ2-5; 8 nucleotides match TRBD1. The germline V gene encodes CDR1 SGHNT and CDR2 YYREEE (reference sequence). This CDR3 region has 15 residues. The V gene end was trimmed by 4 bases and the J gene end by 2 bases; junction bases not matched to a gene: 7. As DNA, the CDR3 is TGTGCCAGCAGCCTACCGACAGGGGTACAAGAGACCCAGTACTTC. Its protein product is CASSLPTGVQETQYF.

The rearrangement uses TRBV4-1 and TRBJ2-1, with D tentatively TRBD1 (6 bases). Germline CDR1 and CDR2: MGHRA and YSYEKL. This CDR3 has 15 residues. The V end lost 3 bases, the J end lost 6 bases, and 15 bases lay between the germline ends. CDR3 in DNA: TGCGCCAGCAGCCAGACGGGACAACCTTCCAATGAGCAGTTCTTC. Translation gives CASSQTGQPSNEQFF.

CDR3 sequence reads: CASSQLAGGNNEQFF. For the CDR3, the DNA is TGTGCCAGCAGCCAGTTAGCGGGGGGCAATAATGAGCAGTTCTTC. The chain recombines TRBV14 with TRBJ2-1, with 10 bases that match TRBD2. The CDR3 is 15 residues long. Losses at the gene ends were 3 bases for V and 7 bases for J; bases not matched to a gene: 6. CDR1 and CDR2 (germline): SGHDN, FVKESK.

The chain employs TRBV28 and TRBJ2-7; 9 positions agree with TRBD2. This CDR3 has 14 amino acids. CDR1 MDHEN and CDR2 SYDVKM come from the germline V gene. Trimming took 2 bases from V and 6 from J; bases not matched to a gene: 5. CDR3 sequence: CASSLAGGPIEQYF. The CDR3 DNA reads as TGTGCCAGCAGTTTAGCGGGAGGGCCGATCGAGCAGTACTTC. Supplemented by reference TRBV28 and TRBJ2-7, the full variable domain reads DVKVTQSSRYLVKRTGEKVFLECVQDMDHENMFWYRQDPGLGLRLIYFSYDVKMKEKGDIPEGYSVSREKKERFSLILESASTNQTSMYLCASSLAGGPIEQYFGPGTRLTVT.

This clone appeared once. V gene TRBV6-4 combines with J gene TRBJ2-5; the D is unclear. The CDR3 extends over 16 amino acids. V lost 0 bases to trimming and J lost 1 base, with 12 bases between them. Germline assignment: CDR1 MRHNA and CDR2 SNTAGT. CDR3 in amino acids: CASSDSSGEPQETQYF. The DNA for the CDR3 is TGTGCCAGCAGTGACTCGTCAGGCGAACCCCAAGAGACCCAGTACTTC.

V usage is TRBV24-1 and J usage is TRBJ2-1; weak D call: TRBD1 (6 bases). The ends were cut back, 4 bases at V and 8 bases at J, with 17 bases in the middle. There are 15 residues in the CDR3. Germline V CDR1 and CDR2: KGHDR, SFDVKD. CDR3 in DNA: TGTGCCACCAGTGACTGGACAGACCCCCCAGATGAGCAGTTCTTC. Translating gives CATSDWTDPPDEQFF.